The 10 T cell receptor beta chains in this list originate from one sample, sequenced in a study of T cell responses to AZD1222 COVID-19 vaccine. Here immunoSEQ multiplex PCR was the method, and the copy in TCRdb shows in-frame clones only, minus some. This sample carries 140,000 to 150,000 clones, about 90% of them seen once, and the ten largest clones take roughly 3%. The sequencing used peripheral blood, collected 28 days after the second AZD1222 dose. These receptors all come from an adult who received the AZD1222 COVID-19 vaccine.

CDR3 in amino acids: CASSFRGTASYGYTF. CDR3 nucleotides: TGTGCCAGCAGCTTTAGGGGGACAGCCTCCTATGGCTACACCTTC. V gene TRBV7-9 combines with J gene TRBJ1-2, with 7 bases identical to TRBD1. The germline gives CDR1 SEHNR, CDR2 FQNEAQ (reference sequence). CDR3 length: 15 residues. J gave up 4 bases and V 3 bases, and 8 bases lay outside the gene matches.

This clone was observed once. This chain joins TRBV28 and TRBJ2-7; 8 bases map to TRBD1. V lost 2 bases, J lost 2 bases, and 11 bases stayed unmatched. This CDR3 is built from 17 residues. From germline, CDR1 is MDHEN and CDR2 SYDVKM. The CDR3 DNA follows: TGTGCCAGCAGTTTAGGACAGGGAAGCGCGGATACCTACGAGCAGTACTTC. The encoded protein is CASSLGQGSADTYEQYF.

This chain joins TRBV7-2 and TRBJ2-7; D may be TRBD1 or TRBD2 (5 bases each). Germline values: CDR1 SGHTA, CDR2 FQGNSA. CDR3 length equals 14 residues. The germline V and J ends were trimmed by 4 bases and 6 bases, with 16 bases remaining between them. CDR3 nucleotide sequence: TGTGCCAGCAGCTCCCGGGGCCTATTCCCCGAGCAGTACTTC. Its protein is CASSSRGLFPEQYF. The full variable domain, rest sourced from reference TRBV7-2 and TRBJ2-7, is GAGVSQSPSNKVTEKGKDVELRCDPISGHTALYWYRQSLGQGLEFLIYFQGNSAPDKSGLPSDRFSAERTGGSVSTLTIQRTQQEDSAVYLCASSSRGLFPEQYFGPGTRLTVT.

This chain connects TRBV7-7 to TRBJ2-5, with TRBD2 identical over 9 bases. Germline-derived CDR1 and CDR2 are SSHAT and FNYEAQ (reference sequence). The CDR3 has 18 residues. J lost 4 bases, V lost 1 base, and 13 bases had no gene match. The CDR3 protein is CASSLEGQAGGGGETQYF. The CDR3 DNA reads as TGTGCCAGCAGCTTAGAAGGTCAAGCGGGAGGAGGAGGAGAGACCCAGTACTTC.

The CDR3, as DNA: TGTGCCAGCAGGCTGAGCGGGACCTCTAGCACAGATACGCAGTATTTT. Protein product: CASRLSGTSSTDTQYF. This sequence joins TRBV3-1 (or the pseudogene TRBV3-2) and TRBJ2-3; 7 bases match TRBD2. Germline V CDR1 and CDR2: LGHDT, YNNKEL (reference sequence). J lost 0 bases, V lost 6 bases, and 9 bases had no gene match. The CDR3 has 16 amino acids.

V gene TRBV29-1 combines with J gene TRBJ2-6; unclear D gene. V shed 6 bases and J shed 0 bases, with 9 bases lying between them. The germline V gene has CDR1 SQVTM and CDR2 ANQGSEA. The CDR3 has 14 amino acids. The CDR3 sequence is CSVGESSGANVLTF. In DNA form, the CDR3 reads TGCAGCGTAGGTGAAAGCTCTGGGGCCAACGTCCTGACTTTC.

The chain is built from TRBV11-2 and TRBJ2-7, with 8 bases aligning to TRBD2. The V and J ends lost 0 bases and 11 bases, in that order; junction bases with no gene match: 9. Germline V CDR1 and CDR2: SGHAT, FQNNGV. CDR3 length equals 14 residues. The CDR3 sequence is CASSLDRGGLQEYF. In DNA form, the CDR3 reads TGTGCCAGCAGCTTAGACCGGGGGGGACTCCAAGAGTACTTC.

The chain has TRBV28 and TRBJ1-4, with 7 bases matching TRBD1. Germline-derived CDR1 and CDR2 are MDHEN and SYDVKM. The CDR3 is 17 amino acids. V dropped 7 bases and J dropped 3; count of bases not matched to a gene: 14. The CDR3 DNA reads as TGTGCCAGCACCGTTTTGTGGAGGGGGCAGTCTAATGAAAAACTGTTTTTT. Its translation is CASTVLWRGQSNEKLFF.

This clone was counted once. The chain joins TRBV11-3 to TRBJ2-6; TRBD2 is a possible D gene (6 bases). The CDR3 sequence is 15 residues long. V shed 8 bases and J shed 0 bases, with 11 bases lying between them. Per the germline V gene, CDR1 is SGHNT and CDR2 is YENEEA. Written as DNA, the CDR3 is TGTGCCAGCGGTCGGGGGAGCTCTGGGGCCAACGTCCTGACTTTC. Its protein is CASGRGSSGANVLTF.

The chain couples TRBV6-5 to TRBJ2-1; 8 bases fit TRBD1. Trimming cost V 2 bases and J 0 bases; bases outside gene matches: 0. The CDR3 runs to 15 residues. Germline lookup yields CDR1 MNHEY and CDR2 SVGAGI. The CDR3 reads CASSYTGGSYNEQFF. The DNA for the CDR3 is TGTGCCAGCAGTTACACAGGGGGCTCCTACAATGAGCAGTTCTTC.